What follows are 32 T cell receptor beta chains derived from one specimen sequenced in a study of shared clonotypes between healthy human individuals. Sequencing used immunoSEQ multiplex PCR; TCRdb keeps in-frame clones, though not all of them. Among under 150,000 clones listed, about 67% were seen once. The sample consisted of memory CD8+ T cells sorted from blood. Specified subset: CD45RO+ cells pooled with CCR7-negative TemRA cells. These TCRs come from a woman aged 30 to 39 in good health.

CDR3 protein: CASSQEMGLAGVASYNEQFF. For the CDR3, the DNA is TGTGCCAGCAGCCAAGAGATGGGACTAGCGGGAGTAGCCTCCTACAATGAGCAGTTCTTC. J is TRBJ2-1 and V is TRBV4-2; TRBD2 aligns across 14 bases. Looked up from germline, CDR1 is LGHNA and CDR2 is YNFKEQ. The CDR3 has 20 residues. J gave up 0 bases and V 0 bases, and 7 bases lay outside the gene matches.

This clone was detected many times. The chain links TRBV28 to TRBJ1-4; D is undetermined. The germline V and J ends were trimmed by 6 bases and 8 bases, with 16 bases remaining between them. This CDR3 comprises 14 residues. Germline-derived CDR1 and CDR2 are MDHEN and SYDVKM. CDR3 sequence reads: CASRLRLGWEKLFF. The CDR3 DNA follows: TGTGCCAGCAGGCTTCGTTTGGGGTGGGAAAAACTGTTTTTT.

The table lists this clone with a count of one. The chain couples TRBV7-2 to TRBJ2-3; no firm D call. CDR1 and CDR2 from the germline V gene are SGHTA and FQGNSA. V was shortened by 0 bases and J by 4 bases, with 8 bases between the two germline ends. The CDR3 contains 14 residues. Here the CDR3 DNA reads TGTGCCAGCAGCTTAGCGCTTAGTGCAGATACGCAGTATTTT. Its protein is CASSLALSADTQYF.

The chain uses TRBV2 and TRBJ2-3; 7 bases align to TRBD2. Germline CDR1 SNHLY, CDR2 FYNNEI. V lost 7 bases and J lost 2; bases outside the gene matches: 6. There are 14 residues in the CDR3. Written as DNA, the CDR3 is TGTGCCAGCAAGCAGCGGGGCTACACAGATACGCAGTATTTT. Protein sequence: CASKQRGYTDTQYF.

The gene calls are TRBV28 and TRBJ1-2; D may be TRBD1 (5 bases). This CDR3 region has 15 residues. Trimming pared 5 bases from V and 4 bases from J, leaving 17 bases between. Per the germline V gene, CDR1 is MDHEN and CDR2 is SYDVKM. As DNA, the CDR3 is TGTGCCAGCAGTCCCGGGGAGACAGCACTCTATGGCTACACCTTC. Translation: CASSPGETALYGYTF.

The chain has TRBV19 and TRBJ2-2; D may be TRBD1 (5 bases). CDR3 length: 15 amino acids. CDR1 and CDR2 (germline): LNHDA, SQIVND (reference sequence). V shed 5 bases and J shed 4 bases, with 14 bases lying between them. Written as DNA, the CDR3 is TGTGCCAGTAGTCAAGGGGTCGGCGTCACCGGGGAGCTGTTTTTT. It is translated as CASSQGVGVTGELFF.

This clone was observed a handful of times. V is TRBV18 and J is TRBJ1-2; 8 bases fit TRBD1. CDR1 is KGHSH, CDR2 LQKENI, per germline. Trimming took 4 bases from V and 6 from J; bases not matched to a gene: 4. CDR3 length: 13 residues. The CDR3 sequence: CASSLGGQDGYTF. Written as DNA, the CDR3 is TGTGCCAGCTCACTAGGGGGACAGGATGGCTACACCTTC.

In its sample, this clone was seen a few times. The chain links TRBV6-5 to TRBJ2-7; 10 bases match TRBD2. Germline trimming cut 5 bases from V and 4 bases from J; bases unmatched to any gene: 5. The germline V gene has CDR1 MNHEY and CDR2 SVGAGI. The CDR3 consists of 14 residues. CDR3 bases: TGTGCCAGCAGTGCTATAGCGGGAGGATACGAGCAGTACTTC. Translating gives CASSAIAGGYEQYF.

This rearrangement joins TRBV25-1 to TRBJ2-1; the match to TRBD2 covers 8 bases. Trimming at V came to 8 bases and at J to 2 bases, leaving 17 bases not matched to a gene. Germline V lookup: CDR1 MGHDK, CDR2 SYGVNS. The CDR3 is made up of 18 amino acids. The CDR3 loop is CASGLGSGERLTYNEQFF. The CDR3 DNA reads TGTGCCAGCGGACTTGGTAGCGGGGAACGTTTAACCTACAATGAGCAGTTCTTC.

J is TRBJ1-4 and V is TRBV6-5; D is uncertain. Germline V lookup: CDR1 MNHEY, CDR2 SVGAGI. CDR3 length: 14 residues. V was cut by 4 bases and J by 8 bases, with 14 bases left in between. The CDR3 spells CASSWTVSREKLFF. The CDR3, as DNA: TGTGCCAGCAGTTGGACTGTTTCCCGAGAAAAACTGTTTTTT.

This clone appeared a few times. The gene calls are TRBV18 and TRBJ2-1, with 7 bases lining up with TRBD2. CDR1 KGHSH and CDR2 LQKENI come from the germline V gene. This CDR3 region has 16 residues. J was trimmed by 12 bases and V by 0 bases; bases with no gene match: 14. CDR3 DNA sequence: TGTGCCAGCTCACCACCGGGTCAGGCAGGCGGCGGGGGGCAGTTCTTC. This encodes CASSPPGQAGGGGQFF.

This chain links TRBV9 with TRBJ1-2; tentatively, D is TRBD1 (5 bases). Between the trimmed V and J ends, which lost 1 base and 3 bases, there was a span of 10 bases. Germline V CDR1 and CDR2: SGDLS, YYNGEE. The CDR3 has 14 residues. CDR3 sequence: CASSVRGAHYGYTF. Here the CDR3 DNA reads TGTGCCAGCAGCGTACGAGGGGCGCACTATGGCTACACCTTC.

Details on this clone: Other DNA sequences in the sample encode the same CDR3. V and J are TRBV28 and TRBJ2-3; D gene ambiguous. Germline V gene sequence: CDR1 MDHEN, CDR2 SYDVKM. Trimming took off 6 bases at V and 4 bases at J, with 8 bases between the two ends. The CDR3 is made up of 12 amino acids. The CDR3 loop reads CASRRSADTQYF. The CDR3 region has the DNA TGTGCCAGCAGAAGGTCGGCAGATACGCAGTATTTT.

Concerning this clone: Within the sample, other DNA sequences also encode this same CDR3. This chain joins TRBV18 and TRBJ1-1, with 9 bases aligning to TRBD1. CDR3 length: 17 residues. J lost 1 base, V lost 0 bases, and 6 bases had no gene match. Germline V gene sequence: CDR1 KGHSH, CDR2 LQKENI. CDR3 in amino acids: CASSPPKGQGRNTEAFF. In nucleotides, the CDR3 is TGTGCCAGCTCACCACCGAAAGGACAGGGGCGGAACACTGAAGCTTTCTTT.

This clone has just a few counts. The CDR3 region has the DNA TGTGCCAGCAGTTACACCCATAACACTGAAGCTTTCTTT. This gives the protein CASSYTHNTEAFF. This chain connects TRBV6-6 to TRBJ1-1; the D is unclear. The germline V and J ends were trimmed by 2 bases and 2 bases, with 6 bases remaining between them. Germline V CDR1 and CDR2: MNHNY, SVGAGI (reference sequence). The CDR3 covers 13 residues.

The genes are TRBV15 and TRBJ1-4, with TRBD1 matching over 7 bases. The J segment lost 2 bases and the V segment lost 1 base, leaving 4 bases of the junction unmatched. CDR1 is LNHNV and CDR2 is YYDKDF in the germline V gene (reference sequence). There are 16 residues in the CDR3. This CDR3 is CATSRGPGQTNEKLFF. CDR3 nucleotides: TGTGCCACCAGCAGAGGGCCGGGACAGACTAATGAAAAACTGTTTTTT.

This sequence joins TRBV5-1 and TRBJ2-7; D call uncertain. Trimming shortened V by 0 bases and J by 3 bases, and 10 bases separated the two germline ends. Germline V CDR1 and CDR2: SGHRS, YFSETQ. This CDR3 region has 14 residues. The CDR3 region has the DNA TGCGCCAGCAGCTTGGAAAGTTCCGGCTACGAGCAGTACTTC. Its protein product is CASSLESSGYEQYF.

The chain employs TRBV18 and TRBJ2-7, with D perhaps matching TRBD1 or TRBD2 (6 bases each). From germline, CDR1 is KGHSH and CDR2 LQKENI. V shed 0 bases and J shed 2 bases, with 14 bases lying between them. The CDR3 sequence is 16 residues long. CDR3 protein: CASSPPWGALTYEQYF. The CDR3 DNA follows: TGTGCCAGCTCACCACCGTGGGGGGCCCTAACCTACGAGCAGTACTTC.

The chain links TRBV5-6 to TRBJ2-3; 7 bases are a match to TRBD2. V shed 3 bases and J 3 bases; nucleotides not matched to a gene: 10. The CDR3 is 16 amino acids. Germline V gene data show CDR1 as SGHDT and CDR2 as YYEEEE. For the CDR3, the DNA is TGTGCCAGCAGCTACCCCGTGGGGACTATTACAGATACGCAGTATTTT. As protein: CASSYPVGTITDTQYF. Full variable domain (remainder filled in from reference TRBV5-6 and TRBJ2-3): DAGVTQSPTHLIKTRGQQVTLRCSPKSGHDTVSWYQQALGQGPQFIFQYYEEEERQRGNFPDRFSGHQFPNYSSELNVNALLLGDSALYLCASSYPVGTITDTQYFGPGTRLTVL.

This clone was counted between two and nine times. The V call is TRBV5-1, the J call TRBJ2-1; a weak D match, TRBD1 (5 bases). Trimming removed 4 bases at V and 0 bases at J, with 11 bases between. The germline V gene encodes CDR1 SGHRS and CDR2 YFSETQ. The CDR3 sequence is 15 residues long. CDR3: CASSADSSSYNEQFF. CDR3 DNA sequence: TGCGCCAGCAGCGCCGACAGCAGCTCCTACAATGAGCAGTTCTTC.

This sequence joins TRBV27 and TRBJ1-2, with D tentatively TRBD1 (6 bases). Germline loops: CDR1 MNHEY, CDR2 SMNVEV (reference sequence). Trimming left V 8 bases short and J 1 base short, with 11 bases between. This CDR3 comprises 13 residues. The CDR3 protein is CASGQRYNYGYTF. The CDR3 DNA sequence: TGTGCCAGCGGACAGAGGTATAACTATGGCTACACCTTC.

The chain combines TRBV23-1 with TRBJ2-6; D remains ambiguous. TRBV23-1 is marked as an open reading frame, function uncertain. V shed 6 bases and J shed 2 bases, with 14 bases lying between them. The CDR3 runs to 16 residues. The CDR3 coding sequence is TGCGCCAGCAGCCTGAAGACTGGGACTGGGGCCAACGTCCTGACTTTC. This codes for CASSLKTGTGANVLTF.

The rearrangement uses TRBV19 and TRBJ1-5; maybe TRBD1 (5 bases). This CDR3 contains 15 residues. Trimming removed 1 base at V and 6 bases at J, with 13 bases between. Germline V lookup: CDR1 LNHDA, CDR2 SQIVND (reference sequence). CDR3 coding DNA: TGTGCCAGTAGTATAGCTCAGGGCGTTCGTCAGCCCCAGCATTTT. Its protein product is CASSIAQGVRQPQHF.

The CDR3 DNA reads as TGCGCCAGCAGTAATCAAATCATAAGCGGGAGCTCGGCAGATACGCAGTATTTT. It yields the protein CASSNQIISGSSADTQYF. The V call is TRBV5-1, the J call TRBJ2-3; the match to TRBD2 covers 8 bases. After removal of 5 bases from V and 4 bases from J, the junction contained 18 bases not matched to a gene. CDR1 SGHRS and CDR2 YFSETQ come from the germline V gene. The CDR3 has 18 residues.

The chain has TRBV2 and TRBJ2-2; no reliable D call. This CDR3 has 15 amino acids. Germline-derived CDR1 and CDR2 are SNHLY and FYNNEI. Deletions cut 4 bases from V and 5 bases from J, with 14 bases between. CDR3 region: CASSGLAVGTGELFF. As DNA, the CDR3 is TGTGCCAGCAGTGGTCTGGCGGTAGGGACCGGGGAGCTGTTTTTT. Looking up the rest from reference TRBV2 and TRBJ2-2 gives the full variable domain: EPEVTQTPSHQVTQMGQEVILRCVPISNHLYFYWYRQILGQKVEFLVSFYNNEISEKSEIFDDQFSVERPDGSNFTLKIRSTKLEDSAMYFCASSGLAVGTGELFFGEGSRLTVL.

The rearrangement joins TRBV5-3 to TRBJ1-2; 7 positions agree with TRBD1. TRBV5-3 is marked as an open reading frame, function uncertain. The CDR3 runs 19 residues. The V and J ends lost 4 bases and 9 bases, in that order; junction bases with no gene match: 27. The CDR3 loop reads CARSQMKYDRAPRVFCYTF. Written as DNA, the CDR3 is TGTGCCAGAAGCCAGATGAAATACGACAGGGCCCCTAGGGTTTTTTGCTACACCTTC.

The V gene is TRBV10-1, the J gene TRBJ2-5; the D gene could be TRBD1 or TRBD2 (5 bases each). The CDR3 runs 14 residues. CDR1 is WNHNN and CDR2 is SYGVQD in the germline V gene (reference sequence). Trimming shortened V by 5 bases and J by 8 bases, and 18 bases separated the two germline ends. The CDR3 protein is CASSSGPRFGTQYF. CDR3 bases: TGCGCCAGCAGTTCGGGACCCCGATTTGGAACCCAGTACTTC.

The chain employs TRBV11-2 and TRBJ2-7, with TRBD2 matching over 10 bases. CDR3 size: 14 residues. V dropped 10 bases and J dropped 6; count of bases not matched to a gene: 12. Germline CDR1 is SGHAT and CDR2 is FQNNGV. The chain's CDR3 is CATQREGRYGEQYF. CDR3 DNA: TGTGCCACCCAGCGGGAGGGCCGGTACGGCGAGCAGTACTTC.

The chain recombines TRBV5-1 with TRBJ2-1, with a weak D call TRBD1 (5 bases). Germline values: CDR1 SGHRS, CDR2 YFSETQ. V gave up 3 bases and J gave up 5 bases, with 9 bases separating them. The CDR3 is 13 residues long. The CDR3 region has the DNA TGCGCCAGCAGCTACACCAGGGACAATGAGCAGTTCTTC. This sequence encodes CASSYTRDNEQFF.

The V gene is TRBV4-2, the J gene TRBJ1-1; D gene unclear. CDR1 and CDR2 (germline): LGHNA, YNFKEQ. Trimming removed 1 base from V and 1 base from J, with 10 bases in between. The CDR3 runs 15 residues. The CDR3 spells CASSQVEDPNTEAFF. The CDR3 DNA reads TGTGCCAGCAGCCAAGTGGAGGATCCGAACACTGAAGCTTTCTTT.

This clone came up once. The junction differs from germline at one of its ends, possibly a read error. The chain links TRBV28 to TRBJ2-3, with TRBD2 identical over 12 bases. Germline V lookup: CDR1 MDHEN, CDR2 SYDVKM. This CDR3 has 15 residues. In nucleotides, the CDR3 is TGTGCCAGCAGTTTGTCTCCTCTAGCGGGAGGGCCGGTATTTTTC. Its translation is CASSLSPLAGGPVFF.

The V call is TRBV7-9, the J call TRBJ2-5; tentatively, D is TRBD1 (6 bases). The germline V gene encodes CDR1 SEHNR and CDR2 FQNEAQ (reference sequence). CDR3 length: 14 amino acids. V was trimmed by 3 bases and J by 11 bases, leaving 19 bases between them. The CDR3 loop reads CASSFKGIYRVQYF. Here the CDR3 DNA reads TGTGCCAGCAGCTTCAAAGGAATCTACAGGGTGCAGTACTTC. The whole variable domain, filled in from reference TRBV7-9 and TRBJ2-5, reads DTGVSQNPRHKITKRGQNVTFRCDPISEHNRLYWYRQTLGQGPEFLTYFQNEAQLEKSRLLSDRFSAERPKGSFSTLEIQRTEQGDSAMYLCASSFKGIYRVQYFGPGTRLLVL.